This T cell receptor (beta chain) was identified during a study of T cell responses to AZD1222 COVID-19 vaccine. Points from the study as a whole: Among the donors, most were white British and more were female, and clonal diversity was possibly underestimated.

Trimming took 4 bases from V and 3 from J; bases not matched to a gene: 7. The CDR3 has 17 residues. The V gene's germline CDR1 is ENHRY and CDR2 SYGVKD. Details on this clone: Its target is unknown.

Clones were read by immunoSEQ multiplex PCR, and TCRdb kept only the in-frame ones, dropping some. The repertoire holds tens of thousands of clones, with about 83% as singletons. The TCR was taken from an adult who received the AZD1222 COVID-19 vaccine. The V gene is TRBV10-3, the J gene TRBJ2-2; TRBD2 matches at 11 bases. Material: peripheral blood, obtained 28 days after the second AZD1222 dose. CDR3 bases: TGTGCCATCAGTGGCCTTAGCGGGGGGGCGTACACCGGGGAGCTGTTTTTT. This sequence encodes CAISGLSGGAYTGELFF.